The source of this TCR beta chain is a study of brain T cells in children with intractable seizures. Produced via immunoSEQ multiplex PCR; TCRdb's table is partial and in-frame only. The sample holds 340,000 or so clones; 85% to 95% are singletons and the top ten take 5.7%. This sample's time point: blood from clinic visit 5 months post-surgery; TSC patient then seizure free. Before surgery, patients took at least one anti-epileptic drug. The V gene's germline CDR1 is SGHNT and CDR2 YENEEA. The CDR3 loop spans 14 amino acids. V trimming: 8 bases; J trimming: 0 bases; junction bases outside the gene matches: 1.

Sequencing used peripheral blood, obtained less than 6 months after surgery. This chain joins TRBV11-3 and TRBJ2-1, with 10 bases matching TRBD2. The sequence came from a boy less than two years old with tuberous sclerosis and intractable seizures. As DNA, the CDR3 is TGTGCCAGCGCTAGCGGGGGCTCCTACAATGAGCAGTTCTTC. Protein product: CASASGGSYNEQFF.